This passage covers 26 T cell receptor beta chains from one sample sequenced in a study of sequential checkpoint blockade in melanoma. As to treatment: randomized to nivolumab then ipilimumab (arm A) or the reverse (arm B). Profiled with immunoSEQ multiplex PCR; TCRdb holds only in-frame clones, not every one. The sample gives under 9,000 clones, about three fifths of which show up once; 40% to 60% is in the top ten. The specimen was CD8+ T cells sorted from blood (inferred from file names), collected from a patient given nivolumab and ipilimumab in sequence. The receptors were sampled from a human patient with melanoma. Some clones in this sample may be carry-over from other donors' samples.

The gene calls are TRBV19 and TRBJ2-2, with D perhaps matching TRBD2 (7 bases). CDR1 LNHDA and CDR2 SQIVND come from the germline V gene (reference sequence). V gave up 10 bases and J gave up 6 bases, with 12 bases separating them. The CDR3 has 12 residues. The CDR3 protein is CATRGGAGELFF. The CDR3 region has the DNA TGTGCCACCAGAGGGGGGGCCGGGGAGCTGTTTTTT.

As for this clone: A junction end diverges from the germline sequence, so it may reflect a read error. V and J are TRBV5-4 and TRBJ2-7; tentative D call: TRBD1 (6 bases). Germline-derived CDR1 and CDR2 are SGHNT and YYREEE (reference sequence). CDR3 length: 11 residues. CDR3 coding DNA: TGTGCCAGCAGCACCCGACAGGAGAAGGTTTTC. It specifies CASSTRQEKVF.

The chain has TRBV9 and TRBJ1-2; the match to TRBD1 covers 10 bases. V trimming: 0 bases; J trimming: 5 bases; junction bases outside the gene matches: 4. The CDR3 spans 15 residues. Germline CDR1 SGDLS, CDR2 YYNGEE. The CDR3 bases are TGTGCCAGCAGCGTAGGTCGGACAGGGGGGTATGGCTACACCTTC. Protein product: CASSVGRTGGYGYTF.

This chain connects TRBV7-6 to TRBJ2-7; D is possibly TRBD2 (7 bases). Trimming pared 0 bases from V and 2 bases from J, leaving 8 bases between. Looked up from germline, CDR1 is SGHVS and CDR2 is FNYEAQ. The CDR3 contains 14 residues. CDR3 bases: TGTGCCAGCAGCTTAGCGGGGGGGCCCTACGAGCAGTACTTC. Its protein product is CASSLAGGPYEQYF.

The table lists this clone with a few counts. This is likely an artifact of a read error, given a far larger clone one base away. Other nucleotide sequences from this sample produce the same CDR3. The V and J genes are TRBV5-8 and TRBJ1-1; D is unresolved. Germline V CDR1 and CDR2: SGHTS, YDEGEE. The CDR3 is 13 residues long. Trimming stripped 4 bases from V and 1 base from J, with 8 bases between. Here the CDR3 DNA reads TGTGCCAGCAGCCCTAATAGGAACACTGAAGCTTTCTTT. It codes for CASSPNRNTEAFF.

This chain connects TRBV2 to TRBJ1-1; 9 bases align to TRBD1. V was clipped by 7 bases and J by 0 bases; unmatched bases: 3. Looked up from germline, CDR1 is SNHLY and CDR2 is FYNNEI. CDR3 length equals 14 residues. Here the CDR3 DNA reads TGTGCCAGCATAACAGGGGGCCTGAACACTGAAGCTTTCTTT. Amino acids: CASITGGLNTEAFF. Together with reference TRBV2 and TRBJ1-1, the CDR3 gives the full variable domain: EPEVTQTPSHQVTQMGQEVILRCVPISNHLYFYWYRQILGQKVEFLVSFYNNEISEKSEIFDDQFSVERPDGSNFTLKIRSTKLEDSAMYFCASITGGLNTEAFFGQGTRLTVV.

The chain carries TRBV10-3 and TRBJ1-4; D is ambiguous. The V and J ends lost 3 bases and 7 bases respectively, with 15 bases between them. CDR3 length: 15 residues. The germline CDR1 and CDR2 sequences are ENHRY and SYGVKD. The CDR3 reads CAISDPGDRSEKLFF. The CDR3 nucleotides read TGTGCCATCAGTGACCCCGGCGACCGGAGTGAAAAACTGTTTTTT.

This clone was picked up one time. The rearrangement joins TRBV27 to TRBJ1-2, with D tentatively TRBD1 (5 bases). The CDR3 sequence is 13 residues long. V lost 5 bases and J 4 bases, leaving 11 bases between the germline ends. Germline CDR1 reads MNHEY; CDR2 reads SMNVEV (reference sequence). As DNA, the CDR3 is TGTGCCAGCAGTCTCGACAGATTCTATGGCTACACCTTC. It codes for CASSLDRFYGYTF.

This clone has just one count. This chain connects TRBV4-1 to TRBJ1-2; weak D call: TRBD1 (5 bases). Germline CDR1 reads MGHRA; CDR2 reads YSYEKL. The CDR3 runs 15 residues. V dropped 4 bases and J dropped 2 bases, with 14 bases sitting between them. CDR3: CASSPKVNRNYGYTF. Here the CDR3 DNA reads TGCGCCAGCAGCCCTAAGGTGAACAGGAACTATGGCTACACCTTC.

V gene TRBV1 combines with J gene TRBJ2-6; the table's TRBD2 call for D was not verified on the DNA. TRBV1 has pseudogene status. This CDR3 has 18 residues. In DNA, the CDR3 is TGCACCAGCAGGGCGCCTAGTTTGTGCACAAGTCGGGCCAACGTCCTGACTTTC. Protein sequence: CTSRAPSLCTSRANVLTF.

The gene calls are TRBV2 and TRBJ2-7, with D hard to call. This CDR3 is built from 15 residues. The germline CDR1 and CDR2 sequences are SNHLY and FYNNEI. V was clipped by 5 bases and J by 3 bases, with 17 bases between them. CDR3: CASSPTLGYNYEQYF. CDR3 sequence (DNA): TGTGCCAGCAGTCCTACGCTGGGCTACAACTACGAGCAGTACTTC.

V gene TRBV30 combines with J gene TRBJ2-7; 7 bases match TRBD1. Germline V CDR1 and CDR2: GTSNPN, SVGIG (reference sequence). This CDR3 has 16 amino acids. V gave up 2 bases and J gave up 7 bases; unmatched junction bases: 17. The CDR3 reads CAWSYRIRQGCGEQYF. CDR3 nucleotide sequence: TGTGCCTGGAGTTATCGGATTCGACAGGGATGTGGGGAGCAGTACTTC. Full variable domain (rest looked up from reference TRBV30 and TRBJ2-7): SQTIHQWPATLVQPVGSPLSLECTVEGTSNPNLYWYRQAAGRGLQLLFYSVGIGQISSEVPQNLSASRPQDRQFILSSKKLLLSDSGFYLCAWSYRIRQGCGEQYFGPGTRLTVT.

The chain has TRBV27 and TRBJ2-7, with 8 bases fitting TRBD1. The V gene end was trimmed by 5 bases and the J gene end by 5 bases; junction bases not matched to a gene: 14. Germline V gene lookup returns CDR1 MNHEY and CDR2 SMNVEV (reference sequence). The CDR3 extends over 16 amino acids. The CDR3 DNA follows: TGTGCCAGCAGTCCGTTGACAGGGGCAGGGGGTCACGAGCAGTACTTC. Translation: CASSPLTGAGGHEQYF.

The chain carries TRBV7-9 and TRBJ1-1, with D possibly matching TRBD1 (5 bases). The CDR3 loop spans 13 amino acids. Trimming took off 3 bases at V and 8 bases at J, with 13 bases between the two ends. Germline CDR1 is SEHNR and CDR2 is FQNEAQ (reference sequence). The CDR3 reads CASSLTVPREAFF. The CDR3 DNA reads as TGTGCCAGCAGCTTGACAGTGCCAAGAGAAGCTTTCTTT. Filled out from reference TRBV7-9 and TRBJ1-1, the complete variable domain reads DTGVSQNPRHKITKRGQNVTFRCDPISEHNRLYWYRQTLGQGPEFLTYFQNEAQLEKSRLLSDRFSAERPKGSFSTLEIQRTEQGDSAMYLCASSLTVPREAFFGQGTRLTVV.

The rearrangement links TRBV5-8 to TRBJ2-1, with D tentatively TRBD2 (7 bases). Trimming removed 1 base at V and 1 base at J, with 15 bases between. The CDR3 length is 17 residues. Germline CDR1 and CDR2: SGHTS and YDEGEE. The CDR3 nucleotides are TGTGCCAGCAGCTTGCGTTTGCGGGGGCTTTCCTACAATGAGCAGTTCTTC. Translated: CASSLRLRGLSYNEQFF.

The table lists this clone with many counts. V is TRBV29-1 and J is TRBJ1-3; the D is unclear. Germline values: CDR1 SQVTM, CDR2 ANQGSEA. The V and J ends lost 3 bases and 0 bases respectively, with 12 bases between them. The CDR3 consists of 15 residues. CDR3 loop: CSVDLATSSGNTIYF. The CDR3 coding sequence is TGCAGCGTTGATTTAGCCACCAGCTCTGGAAACACCATATATTTT.

This clone was picked up a small number of times. The sample has other DNA sequences that encode this CDR3 too. The chain employs TRBV2 and TRBJ2-7, with 10 bases that match TRBD1. The CDR3 covers 15 residues. V dropped 5 bases and J dropped 2; count of bases not matched to a gene: 6. Germline CDR1 is SNHLY and CDR2 is FYNNEI. CDR3 loop: CASSRGQGGTYEQYF. CDR3 coding DNA: TGTGCCAGCAGTCGAGGACAGGGGGGCACCTACGAGCAGTACTTC.

This clone has only a few counts. The chain uses TRBV19 and TRBJ1-5; TRBD1 aligns across 7 bases. V was clipped by 7 bases and J by 2 bases; unmatched bases: 8. There are 15 residues in the CDR3. Per germline, CDR1 LNHDA and CDR2 SQIVND (reference sequence). CDR3 loop: CASTMTGQRNQPQHF. The CDR3 DNA follows: TGTGCCAGTACCATGACAGGGCAGCGCAATCAGCCCCAGCATTTT.

The rearrangement joins TRBV9 to TRBJ2-7; 7 nucleotides agree with TRBD1. CDR3 length: 16 residues. Trimming took 1 base from V and 3 from J; bases not matched to a gene: 10. Germline loops: CDR1 SGDLS, CDR2 YYNGEE. CDR3 nucleotides: TGTGCCAGCAGCGTAACGGCAACAGGGGTGATCTACGAGCAGTACTTC. Amino acids: CASSVTATGVIYEQYF. Full variable domain (outside the CDR3, taken from reference TRBV9 and TRBJ2-7): DSGVTQTPKHLITATGQRVTLRCSPRSGDLSVYWYQQSLDQGLQFLIQYYNGEERAKGNILERFSAQQFPDLHSELNLSSLELGDSALYFCASSVTATGVIYEQYFGPGTRLTVT.

By share of the sample, this clone is medium-sized. The chain joins TRBV19 to TRBJ1-2; TRBD1 is a possible D gene (5 bases). Germline lookup yields CDR1 LNHDA and CDR2 SQIVND (reference sequence). Trimming shortened V by 1 base and J by 4 bases, and 13 bases separated the two germline ends. The CDR3 sequence is 15 residues long. DNA of the CDR3: TGTGCCAGTAGTATAGTGGATGGGGCCCCCTATGGCTACACCTTC. Encoded protein: CASSIVDGAPYGYTF.

This clone showed up just a few times. J is TRBJ2-7 and V is TRBV7-2; D unresolved. This CDR3 region has 12 residues. Germline V gives CDR1 SGHTA, CDR2 FQGNSA. The V gene lost 6 bases and the J gene lost 0 bases, with 6 bases spanning the gap. CDR3 nucleotides: TGTGCCAGCAGTTACAACTCCTACGAGCAGTACTTC. Its translation is CASSYNSYEQYF.

A few counts support this clone. The sample has other DNA sequences that encode this CDR3 too. The chain has TRBV7-9 and TRBJ2-7, with 10 bases identical to TRBD1. Germline V gene lookup returns CDR1 SEHNR and CDR2 FQNEAQ (reference sequence). The CDR3 has 13 residues. V shed 6 bases, J shed 7 bases, and the junction held 6 bases outside the gene matches. Here the CDR3 reads CASRTGGPGEQYF. The CDR3 DNA reads as TGTGCCAGCAGGACAGGGGGCCCGGGGGAGCAGTACTTC.

J is TRBJ1-5 and V is TRBV2, with D maybe TRBD1 (6 bases). The CDR3 is made up of 15 amino acids. Trimming removed 2 bases from V and 4 bases from J, with 12 bases in between. Germline lookup yields CDR1 SNHLY and CDR2 FYNNEI. The CDR3 DNA follows: TGTGCCAGCAGTGAATGGGACATTATGAATCAGCCCCAGCATTTT. Amino acids: CASSEWDIMNQPQHF.

CDR3 DNA: TGTGCCAGCAGCTTCGGCTATGGCTACACCTTC. Translation gives CASSFGYGYTF. J is TRBJ1-2 and V is TRBV7-2, with D unclear. The germline V and J ends were trimmed by 3 bases and 4 bases, with 3 bases remaining between them. The CDR3 spans 11 residues. Germline V gene lookup returns CDR1 SGHTA and CDR2 FQGNSA.

This clone was recorded once. The chain employs TRBV28 and TRBJ2-7, with 7 bases lining up with TRBD1. The CDR3 runs to 14 residues. Germline trimming cut 1 base from V and 5 bases from J; bases unmatched to any gene: 5. The germline CDR1 and CDR2 sequences are MDHEN and SYDVKM. DNA for the CDR3: TGTGCCAGCAGTTTATTGAACAGGGGCAACGAGCAGTACTTC. It specifies CASSLLNRGNEQYF.

This chain links TRBV27 with TRBJ2-7; possible D gene TRBD2, 5 bases. This CDR3 comprises 14 residues. Germline loops: CDR1 MNHEY, CDR2 SMNVEV (reference sequence). Trimming stripped 5 bases from V and 1 base from J, with 12 bases between. CDR3 DNA sequence: TGTGCCAGCAGTGGAACGGGGTCGTCCTACGAGCAGTACTTC. Translating gives CASSGTGSSYEQYF.